This T cell receptor beta chain was obtained from a study of T-cell memory formation after mild COVID-19. Across the study: The study found TCR clusters largely donor specific.

Comments on this clonotype: Its antigen is not identified.

From 5'RACE with constant-segment primers came TCR alpha and TCR beta cDNA libraries that carried sample barcodes and UMIs. TCRdb ran MiXCR on the 5' RACE reads and lists one entry per CDR3 protein. Of 210,000 or so distinct CDR3 sequences listed, 27% are singletons. Study results and caveats: CM and EM subsets held most contracting CD4+ clones; EMRA held CD8+ ones. Day 15 to 85 contractors were CD4/CD8 balanced; later expanders leaned CD4+.

Sequenced input: PBMCs or a T cell subset sorted from them (not recorded which). The receptor was derived from an adult woman who had mild COVID-19 (a few samples of this study predate the infection). Cell type and time point are not known.

For the CDR3, the DNA is TGCAGCGCCAGGGCGAGCGGGAGATACGAGCAGTACTTC. Protein product: CSARASGRYEQYF. V is TRBV29-1 and J is TRBJ2-7; TRBD2 matches 8 bases. Germline loops: CDR1 SQVTM, CDR2 ANQGSEA. The junction had 9 bases not matched to a gene; V was cut back by 7 bases and J by 4 bases. The CDR3 runs to 13 residues.